A single sample is the source of the 24 T cell receptor beta chains below, sequenced in a study of blood T cell repertoires in COVID-19. The method was immunoSEQ multiplex PCR; TCRdb's version includes in-frame clones alone and lacks a portion of them. The sample lists around 230,000 clones, about four fifths occurring once. The sequenced sample was peripheral blood. These receptors all stem from a woman between 45 and 65 years old with acute or convalescent COVID-19.

The rearrangement uses TRBV24-1 and TRBJ2-2; 7 nucleotides agree with TRBD1. Germline trimming cut 10 bases from V and 2 bases from J; bases unmatched to any gene: 9. CDR3 length: 15 residues. Germline lookup yields CDR1 KGHDR and CDR2 SFDVKD. CDR3 DNA: TGTGCCACGCGCTCTGGGACAGAAAACACCGGGGAGCTGTTTTTT. This gives the protein CATRSGTENTGELFF.

V is TRBV6-5 and J is TRBJ2-3; tentative D call: TRBD1 (5 bases). The length of the CDR3 is 13 residues. The germline V gene encodes CDR1 MNHEY and CDR2 SVGAGI. V lost 7 bases and J 3 bases, leaving 11 bases between the germline ends. CDR3: CASNFQGTDTQYF. The CDR3 coding sequence is TGTGCCAGCAATTTCCAGGGAACAGATACGCAGTATTTT.

This chain joins TRBV24-1 and TRBJ1-2; 7 bases align to TRBD1. Germline CDR1 reads KGHDR; CDR2 reads SFDVKD. The junction had 11 bases not matched to a gene; V was cut back by 4 bases and J by 7 bases. This CDR3 region has 15 residues. In nucleotides, the CDR3 is TGTGCCACCAGTGACTTCGAGAGGGCAGGGGGTGGCTACACCTTC. This encodes CATSDFERAGGGYTF.

The chain is built from TRBV5-1 and TRBJ2-3; weak D call: TRBD2 (6 bases). From germline, CDR1 is SGHRS and CDR2 YFSETQ. Trimming stripped 7 bases from V and 2 bases from J, with 8 bases between. This CDR3 is built from 12 residues. The CDR3 loop reads CASRRDTDTQYF. The CDR3 DNA is TGCGCCAGCCGGCGGGACACAGATACGCAGTATTTT.

This chain joins TRBV29-1 and TRBJ2-1, with 9 bases aligning to TRBD2. V gave up 7 bases and J gave up 5 bases; unmatched junction bases: 9. Germline V gene sequence: CDR1 SQVTM, CDR2 ANQGSEA. The CDR3 covers 14 residues. DNA for the CDR3: TGCAGCGCCGCCCGGGCGGGAGGGAACAATGAGCAGTTCTTC. As protein: CSAARAGGNNEQFF.

The chain uses TRBV6-1 and TRBJ2-5; 7 bases line up with TRBD2. Trimming at V came to 3 bases and at J to 5 bases, leaving 0 bases not matched to a gene. The V gene's germline CDR1 is MNHNS and CDR2 SASEGT. This CDR3 is 12 amino acids long. CDR3 nucleotides: TGTGCCAGCAGTGACGGGGGGGAGACCCAGTACTTC. Its protein product is CASSDGGETQYF.

The chain joins TRBV7-9 to TRBJ2-5; D unclear. Trimming stripped 2 bases from V and 5 bases from J, with 3 bases between. The length of the CDR3 is 11 residues. Germline V CDR1 and CDR2: SEHNR, FQNEAQ (reference sequence). The CDR3 loop is CASSLSETQYF. CDR3 DNA: TGTGCCAGCAGCTTATCGGAGACCCAGTACTTC.

This chain connects TRBV28 to TRBJ1-4; 9 bases agree with TRBD1. The length of the CDR3 is 15 residues. Germline trimming cut 8 bases from V and 5 bases from J; bases unmatched to any gene: 9. Per the germline V gene, CDR1 is MDHEN and CDR2 is SYDVKM. The CDR3: CASSVPGQGNEKLFF. The CDR3, as DNA: TGTGCCAGCTCTGTTCCGGGACAGGGAAATGAAAAACTGTTTTTT. The full variable domain, rest sourced from reference TRBV28 and TRBJ1-4, is DVKVTQSSRYLVKRTGEKVFLECVQDMDHENMFWYRQDPGLGLRLIYFSYDVKMKEKGDIPEGYSVSREKKERFSLILESASTNQTSMYLCASSVPGQGNEKLFFGSGTQLSVL.

This chain uses TRBV5-1 with TRBJ2-3; 9 nucleotides align to TRBD1. Per the germline V gene, CDR1 is SGHRS and CDR2 is YFSETQ. The J segment lost 3 bases and the V segment lost 4 bases, leaving 3 bases of the junction unmatched. The CDR3 extends over 14 amino acids. CDR3 in DNA: TGCGCCAGCAGCGCTGGACAGGGGACAGATACGCAGTATTTT. Residues: CASSAGQGTDTQYF. The whole variable domain, remainder taken from reference TRBV5-1 and TRBJ2-3, is KAGVTQTPRYLIKTRGQQVTLSCSPISGHRSVSWYQQTPGQGLQFLFEYFSETQRNKGNFPGRFSGRQFSNSRSEMNVSTLELGDSALYLCASSAGQGTDTQYFGPGTRLTVL.

The chain joins TRBV6-4 to TRBJ2-5, with D maybe TRBD1 (6 bases). Trimming pared 9 bases from V and 2 bases from J, leaving 16 bases between. The CDR3 is 14 residues long. From germline, CDR1 is MRHNA and CDR2 SNTAGT. CDR3: CARAGQGQQETQYF. The CDR3 DNA reads TGTGCCAGGGCCGGCCAGGGACAACAAGAGACCCAGTACTTC.

On this clone itself: Other DNA sequences in the same sample also yield this CDR3. The rearrangement uses TRBV3-1 (or the pseudogene TRBV3-2) and TRBJ1-5; D call uncertain. The germline CDR1 and CDR2 sequences are LGHDT and YNNKEL (reference sequence). This CDR3 spans 14 amino acids. V lost 1 base and J 7 bases, leaving 11 bases between the germline ends. CDR3 DNA: TGTGCCAGCAGCCAAGGGCGGGCTGGGCAGCCCCAGCATTTT. It translates to CASSQGRAGQPQHF.

Points on this clone: The sample contains more than one DNA sequence encoding this CDR3. V usage is TRBV7-2 and J usage is TRBJ2-1; 13 positions match TRBD2. Germline CDR1 is SGHTA and CDR2 is FQGNSA. V dropped 5 bases and J dropped 10; count of bases not matched to a gene: 5. The length of the CDR3 is 14 residues. CDR3: CASSLRLAGGEQFF. The CDR3 DNA is TGTGCCAGCAGCCTTAGACTAGCGGGAGGAGAGCAGTTCTTC.

This sequence joins TRBV28 and TRBJ2-3; the match to TRBD2 covers 7 bases. V dropped 5 bases and J dropped 6; count of bases not matched to a gene: 11. The CDR3 has 15 amino acids. The germline CDR1 and CDR2 sequences are MDHEN and SYDVKM. The CDR3 sequence is CASSPPGGLSDTQYF. The CDR3 DNA reads TGTGCCAGCAGTCCCCCGGGGGGACTCTCGGATACGCAGTATTTT. Together with reference TRBV28 and TRBJ2-3, the CDR3 gives the full variable domain: DVKVTQSSRYLVKRTGEKVFLECVQDMDHENMFWYRQDPGLGLRLIYFSYDVKMKEKGDIPEGYSVSREKKERFSLILESASTNQTSMYLCASSPPGGLSDTQYFGPGTRLTVL.

Here the CDR3 DNA reads TGCGCCAGCAGCCAAGAGTTAACAGATTACGAGCAGTACTTC. Translating it yields CASSQELTDYEQYF. The chain uses TRBV4-1 and TRBJ2-7; D gene ambiguous. CDR3 length equals 14 residues. Trimming took off 0 bases at V and 4 bases at J, with 10 bases between the two ends. CDR1 is MGHRA and CDR2 is YSYEKL in the germline V gene.

V and J are TRBV6-5 and TRBJ2-2; the D is unclear. Germline values: CDR1 MNHEY, CDR2 SVGAGI. Trimming pared 2 bases from V and 0 bases from J, leaving 7 bases between. CDR3 length: 15 residues. CDR3 in amino acids: CASSYTSPNTGELFF. As DNA, the CDR3 is TGTGCCAGCAGTTACACGAGCCCGAACACCGGGGAGCTGTTTTTT.

The chain recombines TRBV3-1 (or the pseudogene TRBV3-2) with TRBJ2-1; D is undetermined. The CDR3 is 13 amino acids. CDR1 is LGHDT and CDR2 is YNNKEL in the germline V gene (reference sequence). Trimming cost V 0 bases and J 10 bases, with 10 bases left between them. Here the CDR3 reads CASSQDSTSEQFF. The CDR3 nucleotides are TGTGCCAGCAGCCAAGATAGCACCTCCGAGCAGTTCTTC.

The V call is TRBV7-9, the J call TRBJ2-4, with TRBD1 identical over 7 bases. The J segment lost 8 bases and the V segment lost 0 bases, leaving 7 bases of the junction unmatched. The germline gives CDR1 SEHNR, CDR2 FQNEAQ (reference sequence). The CDR3 has 15 residues. CDR3 sequence (DNA): TGTGCCAGCAGCTTAGCGCTTGGGACAGCGGACATTCAGTACTTC. The encoded protein is CASSLALGTADIQYF. Full variable domain (missing parts from reference TRBV7-9 and TRBJ2-4): DTGVSQNPRHKITKRGQNVTFRCDPISEHNRLYWYRQTLGQGPEFLTYFQNEAQLEKSRLLSDRFSAERPKGSFSTLEIQRTEQGDSAMYLCASSLALGTADIQYFGAGTRLSVL.

This chain connects TRBV5-4 to TRBJ2-2; 8 bases are a match to TRBD2. The CDR3 length is 15 residues. After removal of 1 base from V and 6 bases from J, the junction contained 5 bases not matched to a gene. In germline, CDR1 is SGHNT, CDR2 YYREEE (reference sequence). The CDR3 bases are TGTGCCAGCAGCTTGAGCGGGAGTTCGGCCGGGGAGCTGTTTTTT. Its translation: CASSLSGSSAGELFF.

The CDR3 DNA reads as TGTGCCAGCAGCTTAATCCAGGGGAACACCGGGGAGCTGTTTTTT. Residues: CASSLIQGNTGELFF. V usage is TRBV11-2 and J usage is TRBJ2-2; a possible D gene is TRBD1 (5 bases). CDR3 length: 15 residues. Per the germline V gene, CDR1 is SGHAT and CDR2 is FQNNGV. Trimming cost V 2 bases and J 1 base, with 8 bases left between them. Full variable domain (rest looked up from reference TRBV11-2 and TRBJ2-2): EAGVAQSPRYKIIEKRQSVAFWCNPISGHATLYWYQQILGQGPKLLIQFQNNGVVDDSQLPKDRFSAERLKGVDSTLKIQPAKLEDSAVYLCASSLIQGNTGELFFGEGSRLTVL.

The chain links TRBV28 to TRBJ2-7; D might be TRBD1 (7 bases). The V end lost 8 bases, the J end lost 4 bases, and 24 bases lay between the germline ends. Germline V gene data show CDR1 as MDHEN and CDR2 as SYDVKM. The length of the CDR3 is 16 residues. DNA for the CDR3: TGTGCCAGCCGGGACAGTTCGGGGGCAGTCTTGTACGAGCAGTACTTC. This codes for CASRDSSGAVLYEQYF.

The rearrangement uses TRBV19 and TRBJ1-5, with 8 bases identical to TRBD1. Germline values: CDR1 LNHDA, CDR2 SQIVND (reference sequence). Trimming took 8 bases from V and 5 from J; bases not matched to a gene: 8. The CDR3 totals 14 residues. The CDR3: CASDGQGYHQPQHF. CDR3 DNA sequence: TGTGCCAGTGATGGACAGGGTTATCATCAGCCCCAGCATTTT.

The chain has TRBV15 and TRBJ2-7; 7 bases align to TRBD2. The V gene end was trimmed by 3 bases and the J gene end by 4 bases; junction bases not matched to a gene: 9. Germline V lookup: CDR1 LNHNV, CDR2 YYDKDF (reference sequence). CDR3 length equals 15 residues. This chain's CDR3 is CATSSDTSAVYEQYF. CDR3 in DNA: TGTGCCACCAGCAGCGATACTAGCGCGGTTTACGAGCAGTACTTC.

In this sample, this clone turned up many times. The V gene is TRBV18, the J gene TRBJ1-1, with no clear D. V lost 2 bases to trimming and J lost 5 bases, with 9 bases between them. The germline V gene has CDR1 KGHSH and CDR2 LQKENI. This CDR3 spans 13 amino acids. CDR3 sequence: CASSPGRSTEAFF. In DNA, the CDR3 is TGTGCCAGCTCACCAGGGAGGAGTACTGAAGCTTTCTTT.

The rearrangement joins TRBV6-6 to TRBJ2-1, with D possibly being TRBD2 (7 bases). The ends were cut back, 11 bases at V and 8 bases at J, with 25 bases in the middle. Germline CDR1 and CDR2: MNHNY and SVGAGI (reference sequence). The CDR3 is 15 residues long. The CDR3 DNA reads as TGTGCCGGTCGAGGGGGGAGGGCTCCCTTGGATGAGCAGTTCTTC. Residues: CAGRGGRAPLDEQFF.